These T cell receptor beta chains were read from a single sample in a study of T-cell memory formation after mild COVID-19. Each CDR3 protein is one row after TCRdb ran MiXCR on the 5' RACE reads. The sample has tens of thousands of distinct CDR3 sequences, over 15% seen once. The material sequenced was PBMCs or a T cell subset sorted from them (not recorded which). These receptors originate from an adult woman who had mild COVID-19 (a few samples of this study predate the infection). Cell type and time point are not known. CDR3s include the opening cysteine and the closing phenylalanine or tryptophan. Fields, in order: clone size, D gene, J gene, V gene, CDR3 DNA, CDR3 protein. The D gene is left open where the match is weak. Not all rows give a size; the values are once, few, many and, for expanded clones, a class.

clone size: NA
D gene: NA
J gene: TRBJ1-2
V gene: TRBV7-9
CDR3 DNA: TGTGCCAGCAACCAACATGGAGGGGGTGACGGCTACACCTTC
CDR3 protein: CASNQHGGGDGYTF

clone size: few
D gene: TRBD2
J gene: TRBJ2-3
V gene: TRBV20-1
CDR3 DNA: TGCAGTGCTAGAGATACTGGACTAGCGGACCCTTTGGCAGATACGCAGTATTTT
CDR3 protein: CSARDTGLADPLADTQYF

clone size: NA
D gene: NA
J gene: TRBJ1-1
V gene: TRBV12-3/TRBV12-4
CDR3 DNA: TGTGCCAGCAGTTTAGCCAGGGTAGGGACTGAAGCTTTCTTT
CDR3 protein: CASSLARVGTEAFF

clone size: NA
D gene: TRBD1
J gene: TRBJ2-7
V gene: TRBV4-1
CDR3 DNA: TGCGCCAGCAGCCAACCCGCAACAGGGGGCCGGGGGGAGCAGTACTTC
CDR3 protein: CASSQPATGGRGEQYF

clone size: once
D gene: TRBD1
J gene: TRBJ1-1
V gene: TRBV2
CDR3 DNA: TGTGCCAGCAGCCTAAGGACAGGGGACTTGAACACTGAAGCTTTCTTT
CDR3 protein: CASSLRTGDLNTEAFF

clone size: few
D gene: TRBD2
J gene: TRBJ2-2
V gene: TRBV19
CDR3 DNA: TGTGCCAGTAGTCCCCTCGGCGGGAGGGGGAACACCGGGGAGCTGTTTTTT
CDR3 protein: CASSPLGGRGNTGELFF

clone size: many
D gene: TRBD2
J gene: TRBJ2-2
V gene: TRBV25-1
CDR3 DNA: TGTGCCAGCAGTGAATTCCTAGCGGGGGGGCCCTCCGGGGAGCTGTTTTTT
CDR3 protein: CASSEFLAGGPSGELFF

clone size: many
D gene: TRBD2
J gene: TRBJ2-1
V gene: TRBV9
CDR3 DNA: TGTGCCAGCAGCGTAGGGGCGGGAGGGGGCTACAATGAGCAGTTCTTC
CDR3 protein: CASSVGAGGGYNEQFF

clone size: NA
D gene: TRBD1
J gene: TRBJ2-1
V gene: TRBV5-5
CDR3 DNA: TGTGCCAGCAGCCCTAGGACAGGGTATGATGAGCAGTTCTTC
CDR3 protein: CASSPRTGYDEQFF

clone size: NA
D gene: NA
J gene: TRBJ1-1
V gene: TRBV15
CDR3 DNA: TGTGCCACCAGCAGAATTCAGGGGAACACTGAAGCTTTCTTT
CDR3 protein: CATSRIQGNTEAFF

clone size: NA
D gene: NA
J gene: TRBJ2-7
V gene: TRBV15
CDR3 DNA: TGTGCCACCAGCCCTCCGGAGACCTCCTACGAGCAGTACTTC
CDR3 protein: CATSPPETSYEQYF

clone size: NA
D gene: NA
J gene: TRBJ1-5
V gene: TRBV15
CDR3 DNA: TGTGCCACCAGCAGTGCAGATCGGAGCAATCAGCCCCAGCATTTT
CDR3 protein: CATSSADRSNQPQHF

clone size: NA
D gene: TRBD2
J gene: TRBJ2-1
V gene: TRBV24-1
CDR3 DNA: TGTGCCACCAGTGAATGGGCGGGAGGTAGCGATGAGCAGTTCTTC
CDR3 protein: CATSEWAGGSDEQFF

clone size: NA
D gene: NA
J gene: TRBJ2-7
V gene: TRBV27
CDR3 DNA: TGTGCCAGCAGGGGCTACACCTACGAGCAGTACTTC
CDR3 protein: CASRGYTYEQYF

clone size: NA
D gene: NA
J gene: TRBJ1-1
V gene: TRBV29-1
CDR3 DNA: TGCAGCGTTGCCGGTGGGCCGAACACTGAAGCTTTCTTT
CDR3 protein: CSVAGGPNTEAFF

clone size: few
D gene: TRBD2
J gene: TRBJ2-7
V gene: TRBV10-3
CDR3 DNA: TGTGCCATCAGTGAGGAGGGCCTAGCGGATCCCTACGAGCAGTACTTC
CDR3 protein: CAISEEGLADPYEQYF

clone size: NA
D gene: NA
J gene: TRBJ2-1
V gene: TRBV7-9
CDR3 DNA: TGTGCCAGCAGCCCTGGGGCTGAGCAGTTCTTC
CDR3 protein: CASSPGAEQFF

clone size: NA
D gene: TRBD2
J gene: TRBJ2-3
V gene: TRBV7-9
CDR3 DNA: TGTGCCAGCAGCTTAACTAGCGGAGATACGCAGTATTTT
CDR3 protein: CASSLTSGDTQYF

clone size: NA
D gene: TRBD1
J gene: TRBJ2-1
V gene: TRBV7-8
CDR3 DNA: TGTGCCAGCAGCTTAGGGCGACAGGGGGCTATATACAATGAGCAGTTCTTC
CDR3 protein: CASSLGRQGAIYNEQFF

clone size: many
D gene: NA
J gene: TRBJ2-1
V gene: TRBV7-9
CDR3 DNA: TGTGCCAGCAGCTACGAACAGGGTACCTACAATGAGCAGTTCTTC
CDR3 protein: CASSYEQGTYNEQFF